The sample holds many counts of the clone carrying this T cell receptor (beta chain). Its antigen is not known. These data belong to a study of breast tumors, draining lymph nodes, adjacent tissues. Overall study results and limits: Tumor and nontumor repertoires were significantly more similar in luminal-like than in basal-like breast cancer.

Axillary draining lymph nodes of breast cancer patients supplied the node samples. One entry per CDR3 protein results from TCRdb running MiXCR on the multiplex PCR reads. The sample lists about 200,000 distinct CDR3 sequences, under 40% occurring once. This receptor was obtained from a female donor with breast cancer. Some clones in this sample may be carry-over from other donors' samples. The material sequenced was axillary lymph node tissue.

The CDR3 loop reads CASSPRRFNSPLHF. CDR3 nucleotide sequence: TGTGCCAGCAGCCCGCGGCGGTTTAATTCACCCCTCCACTTT. The chain has TRBV7-2 and TRBJ1-6; the D is unclear. CDR3 length equals 14 residues. Per germline, CDR1 SGHTA and CDR2 FQGNSA. The V and J ends lost 5 bases and 6 bases respectively, with 11 bases between them.